This entry describes one T cell receptor beta chain. As yet, its antigen is unknown. With a much larger clone just one base away, this may be a read error. It is likely a read error, because the conserved phenylalanine at the end of the CDR3 is missing. The CDR3 contains 14 residues. V shed 5 bases and J 5 bases; nucleotides not matched to a gene: 7. Germline loops: CDR1 SEHNR, CDR2 FQNEAQ (reference sequence). According to the study, genomic DNA was the template for TCR beta VDJ and CDR3 profiling. TCRdb analysed the reads with MiXCR anew, one entry per CDR3 protein. The repertoire has about 220,000 distinct CDR3 sequences, 30% to 35% of them found once; the top ten carry roughly 1.1%. This sample is part of a study of CD8+CD57+ T cells in acquired aplastic anemia. Across the whole study: Where healthy donors were concerned, CD4+ cells averaged approximately 9.8 million reads.

Study results and caveats: It was found that almost 30 CD8+ CDR3 sequences were shared between patients and controls. Statistical testing detected no significant gap in CD8+ Simpson's diversity between patients and controls.

The sequence came from a human donor in good health, serving as a control. V usage is TRBV7-9 and J usage is TRBJ1-1, with 8 bases lining up with TRBD1. Sequencing used sorted CD4+, CD8+, or CD8+CD57+ T cells (not recorded which) from PBMCs. CDR3 bases: TGTGCCAGCAGCCGTAGACAGGGGTTGACTGAAGCTTTCCTT. It yields the protein CASSRRQGLTEAFL.